Listed here are 7 T cell receptor beta chains from one sample, sequenced in a study of molecular identifiers for immune sequencing clone quantification. One entry per CDR3 protein results from TCRdb running MiXCR on the PCR reads. The data contain under 350,000 distinct CDR3 sequences, about a quarter of them seen just once; the ten biggest clones take up about 0.71%. The specimen sequenced was naive CD8+ T cells from blood, with Jurkat cell RNA spiked in. Subset defined: FACS-sorted CD8+CD4-CCR7+CD45RA+ naive T cells. Every receptor here comes from a human donor in good health. Some libraries in this study had Jurkat cell RNA spiked in.

As for this clonotype: A much larger clone differs from this one at a single base, so this may be a read error. The rearrangement links TRBV6-5 to TRBJ2-7; D perhaps matches TRBD2 (5 bases). Per the germline V gene, CDR1 is MNHEY and CDR2 is SVGAGI. The CDR3 is made up of 14 amino acids. Trimming removed 10 bases from V and 5 bases from J, with 21 bases in between. CDR3: CAISLLEGRNEQYF. CDR3 nucleotides: TGTGCCATCAGCCTTCTAGAGGGTCGGAACGAGCAGTACTTC.

The gene calls are TRBV19 and TRBJ1-5; D is possibly TRBD1 (6 bases). Trimming cost V 6 bases and J 4 bases, with 16 bases left between them. This CDR3 region has 15 residues. Per the germline V gene, CDR1 is LNHDA and CDR2 is SQIVND (reference sequence). In DNA form, the CDR3 reads TGTGCCAGTAGGATCGATGGGGGCTCAAATCAGCCCCAGCATTTT. Protein: CASRIDGGSNQPQHF.

A note on this clonotype: A much larger clone lies a single base off, so this may be a read error. The chain links TRBV5-3 to TRBJ2-7, with D maybe TRBD2 (7 bases). TRBV5-3 is sorted into the ORF group, with uncertain function. The CDR3 totals 16 residues. V lost 8 bases and J lost 7, with 28 bases in between. In DNA form, the CDR3 reads TGTGCCAGCAGCGCAGCAGGGGAGGGAGGTCCGGGGGAGCAGTACTTC. Protein sequence: CASSAAGEGGPGEQYF.

In its sample, this clonotype was seen many times. The chain is built from TRBV7-6 and TRBJ2-2; D uncertain. V was shortened by 1 base and J by 6 bases, with 6 bases between the two germline ends. The CDR3 extends over 13 amino acids. Germline CDR1 and CDR2: SGHVS and FNYEAQ. CDR3 in DNA: TGTGCCAGCAGCTTAGATCCGGCCGGGGAGCTGTTTTTT. This sequence encodes CASSLDPAGELFF. Combining the CDR3 with reference TRBV7-6 and TRBJ2-2 gives the whole variable domain GAGVSQSPRYKVTKRGQDVALRCDPISGHVSLYWYRQALGQGPEFLTYFNYEAQQDKSGLPNDRFSAERPEGSISTLTIQRTEQRDSAMYRCASSLDPAGELFFGEGSRLTVL.

The V gene is TRBV3-1, the J gene TRBJ2-2; TRBD2 aligns across 8 bases. V lost 1 base to trimming and J lost 5 bases; unmatched junction nucleotides: 15. Germline CDR1 LGHDT, CDR2 YNNKEL (reference sequence). CDR3 length equals 19 residues. CDR3 sequence (DNA): TGTGCCAGCAGCCAAGGGGCCGGGACTAGGACCTTTTGGACCGGGGAGCTGTTTTTT. Its protein is CASSQGAGTRTFWTGELFF. The whole variable domain, filled in from reference TRBV3-1 and TRBJ2-2, reads DTAVSQTPKYLVTQMGNDKSIKCEQNLGHDTMYWYKQDSKKFLKIMFSYNNKELIINETVPNRFSPKSPDKAHLNLHINSLELGDSAVYFCASSQGAGTRTFWTGELFFGEGSRLTVL.

This clonotype has ten or more counts. This chain uses TRBV19 with TRBJ2-7, with TRBD1 identical over 9 bases. The CDR3 is 14 amino acids. Germline V gives CDR1 LNHDA, CDR2 SQIVND (reference sequence). Losses at the gene ends were 3 bases for V and 3 bases for J; bases not matched to a gene: 3. The CDR3 loop is CASSMGQGVYEQYF. CDR3 bases: TGTGCCAGTAGTATGGGACAGGGTGTCTACGAGCAGTACTTC.

On this clonotype: It may be a read error: a sequence one base away is much more abundant. The chain uses TRBV5-6 and TRBJ1-1, with D uncertain. From germline, CDR1 is SGHDT and CDR2 YYEEEE. The CDR3 runs to 13 residues. Trimming pared 3 bases from V and 3 bases from J, leaving 9 bases between. CDR3 region: CASSWATDTEAFF. The CDR3 coding sequence is TGTGCCAGCAGCTGGGCGACGGACACTGAAGCTTTCTTT.